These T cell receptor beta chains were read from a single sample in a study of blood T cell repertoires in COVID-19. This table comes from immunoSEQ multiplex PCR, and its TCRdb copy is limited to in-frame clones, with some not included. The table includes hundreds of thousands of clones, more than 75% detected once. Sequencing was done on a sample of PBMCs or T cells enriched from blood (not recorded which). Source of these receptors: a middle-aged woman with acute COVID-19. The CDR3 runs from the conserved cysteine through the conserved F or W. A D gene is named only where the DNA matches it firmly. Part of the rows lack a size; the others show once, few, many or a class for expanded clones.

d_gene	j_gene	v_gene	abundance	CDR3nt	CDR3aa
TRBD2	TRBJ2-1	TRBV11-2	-	TGTGCCAGCAGCCCGACCCTTGGGGGGGGACTAGGCTACAATGAGCAGTTCTTC	CASSPTLGGGLGYNEQFF
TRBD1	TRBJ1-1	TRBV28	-	TGTGCCAGCTATAGGGACAGCATTAACACTGAAGCTTTCTTT	CASYRDSINTEAFF
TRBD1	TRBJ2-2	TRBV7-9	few	TGTGCCAGCAGCTTACCGGGACAGGCACTTCCTAACACCGGGGAGCTGTTTTTT	CASSLPGQALPNTGELFF
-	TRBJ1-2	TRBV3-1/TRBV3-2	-	TGTGCCAGCAGCCAGCAGGGCAACTATGGCTACACCTTC	CASSQQGNYGYTF
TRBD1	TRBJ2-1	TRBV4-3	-	TGCGCCAGCAGCCAGCTCCCAGGGGGTTGGGATGAGCAGTTCTTC	CASSQLPGGWDEQFF
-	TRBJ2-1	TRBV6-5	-	TGTGCCAGCGGCCCCTACAATGAGCAGTTCTTC	CASGPYNEQFF
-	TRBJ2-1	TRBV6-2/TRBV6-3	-	TGTGCCAGCAGTCCCTTTTTGCGGGGCGGGGAGCAGTTCTTC	CASSPFLRGGEQFF
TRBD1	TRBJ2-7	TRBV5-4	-	TGTGCCAGCAGCCTGGGACAGGGGCGATACGAGCAGTACTTC	CASSLGQGRYEQYF
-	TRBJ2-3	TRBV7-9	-	TGTGCCAGCAGGAGACAGTTAGGGCCCGCAGATACGCAGTATTTT	CASRRQLGPADTQYF
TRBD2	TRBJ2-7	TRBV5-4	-	TGTGCCAGCAGCTTAGGCGGGAGGTCCTACGAGCAGTACTTC	CASSLGGRSYEQYF
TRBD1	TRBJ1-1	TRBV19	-	TGTGCCAGCTCTGCACACCCGGGACAGAAGGACACTGAAGCTTTCTTT	CASSAHPGQKDTEAFF
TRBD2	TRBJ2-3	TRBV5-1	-	TGCGCCAGCAGCTTGGAAGCTAGCGGGACCACAGATACGCAGTATTTT	CASSLEASGTTDTQYF
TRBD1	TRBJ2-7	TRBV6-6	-	TGTGCCAGCAGTACAGGGGATCGCCACGAGCAGTACTTC	CASSTGDRHEQYF
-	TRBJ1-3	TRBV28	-	TGTGCCAGCAGGGAGGTCTCTGGAAACACCATATATTTT	CASREVSGNTIYF
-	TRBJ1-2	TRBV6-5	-	TGTGCCAGCAGTTCGGGGAGCCTGGGCTACACCTTC	CASSSGSLGYTF
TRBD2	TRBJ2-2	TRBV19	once	TGTGCCAGTACCCCGGGGGGATTAGGCACCGGGGAGCTGTTTTTT	CASTPGGLGTGELFF
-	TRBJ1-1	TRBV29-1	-	TGCAGCGTACTAAGGGGGACTGAAGCTTTCTTT	CSVLRGTEAFF
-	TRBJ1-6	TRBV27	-	TGTGCCAGCACTCCGGGAGGGAGTTATAATTCACCCCTCCACTTT	CASTPGGSYNSPLHF
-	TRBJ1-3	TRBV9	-	TGTGCCAGCAGCGTAGATCGGGTGATCACTGGAAACACCATATATTTT	CASSVDRVITGNTIYF
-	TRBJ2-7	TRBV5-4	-	TGTGCCAGCAGCTCTCGACCTCGGACAATTACCTACGAGCAGTACTTC	CASSSRPRTITYEQYF
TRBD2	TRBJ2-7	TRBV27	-	TGTGCCAGCAGTCCCTCCGGGGGGAGAGGTCTCGTCTACGAGCAGTACTTC	CASSPSGGRGLVYEQYF
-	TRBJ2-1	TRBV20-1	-	TGCAGTGCTAGTCCCCAGGACAATGAGCAGTTCTTC	CSASPQDNEQFF
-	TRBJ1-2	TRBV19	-	TGTGCCAGTAGTATGGGCCAAAACTATGGCTACACCTTC	CASSMGQNYGYTF
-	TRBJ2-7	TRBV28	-	TGTGCCAGCACCTCCGCGATCGAGCAGTACTTC	CASTSAIEQYF
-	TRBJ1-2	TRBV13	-	TGTGCCAGCAGCTTAGGCGCAGGGGTCTATGGCTACACCTTC	CASSLGAGVYGYTF
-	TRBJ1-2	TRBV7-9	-	TGTGCCAGCAGCTTGACAGAGCAAGGCTACACCTTC	CASSLTEQGYTF
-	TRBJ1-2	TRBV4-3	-	TGCGCCAGCAGCCAAGATCCCCGGAGAGCTAACTATGGCTACACCTTC	CASSQDPRRANYGYTF
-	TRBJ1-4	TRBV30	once	TGTGCCTGGAGTCTCAGGGGTGAAAAACTGTTTTTT	CAWSLRGEKLFF
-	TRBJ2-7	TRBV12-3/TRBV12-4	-	TGTGCCAGCACCATGACCGACAGGGAGCAGTACTTC	CASTMTDREQYF
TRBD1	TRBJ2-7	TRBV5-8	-	TGTGCCAGCAGCCTGCTTACAGGGGGCCTCAGCTCCTACGAGCAGTACTTC	CASSLLTGGLSSYEQYF
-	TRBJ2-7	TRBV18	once	TGTGCCAGCTCACCAGGGCAGGGGATCTCCTACGAGCAGTACTTC	CASSPGQGISYEQYF
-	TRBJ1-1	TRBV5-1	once	TGCGCCAGCAGCTTGGTCCAGGGGACCTTCACTGAAGCTTTCTTT	CASSLVQGTFTEAFF
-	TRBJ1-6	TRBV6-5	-	TGTGCCAGCAGACCAACAGGATCACCCCTCCACTTT	CASRPTGSPLHF
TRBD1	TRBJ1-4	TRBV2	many	TGTGCCAGCACAAAATTTACAGGGGGTGGTGAAAAACTGTTTTTT	CASTKFTGGGEKLFF
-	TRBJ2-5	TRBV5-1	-	TGCGCCAGCAGCAACCAACCGGGCCAAGAGACCCAGTACTTC	CASSNQPGQETQYF
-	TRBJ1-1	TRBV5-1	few	TGCGCCAGCAGCTTGGACGGACAGTTGAGCACTGAAGCTTTCTTT	CASSLDGQLSTEAFF
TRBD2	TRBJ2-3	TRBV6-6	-	TGTGCCAGCAGTTACTCGAACGGGGGGAGCGATACGCAGTATTTT	CASSYSNGGSDTQYF
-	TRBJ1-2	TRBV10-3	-	TGTGCCATCAGCGCGGGGGAGATGCAGGACTACACCTTC	CAISAGEMQDYTF
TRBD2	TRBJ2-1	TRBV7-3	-	TGTGCCAGCAGCGAACGGGGACTAGCGGTCTACAATGAGCAGTTCTTC	CASSERGLAVYNEQFF
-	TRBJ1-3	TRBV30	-	TGTGCCTGGAGGTCAGCGGCAGGTCCCCGCTCTGGAAACACCATATATTTT	CAWRSAAGPRSGNTIYF
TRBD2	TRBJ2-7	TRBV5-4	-	TGTGCCAGCAGCCGATCCAGGACTAGCGGGAGCTACGAGCAGTACTTC	CASSRSRTSGSYEQYF
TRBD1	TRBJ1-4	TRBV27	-	TGTGCCAGCAGTTTAGGGGGACAGCCTAATGAAAAACTGTTTTTT	CASSLGGQPNEKLFF
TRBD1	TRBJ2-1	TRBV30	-	TGTGCCTGGAATCCGGGACAGCCCTACAATGAGCAGTTCTTC	CAWNPGQPYNEQFF
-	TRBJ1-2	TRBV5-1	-	TGCGCCAGCAGCTTGGCGTCGGTGTATGGCTACACCTTC	CASSLASVYGYTF
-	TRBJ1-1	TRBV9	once	TGTGCCAGCAGCGTAGTTGCAGGGCCGAACACTGAAGCTTTCTTT	CASSVVAGPNTEAFF
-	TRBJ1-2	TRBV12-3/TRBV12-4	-	TGTGCCAGCAGCCTTGAGGTCGACTATGGCTACACCTTC	CASSLEVDYGYTF
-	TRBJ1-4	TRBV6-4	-	TGTGCCAGCAGTATGGGGGAGGCGACTAATGAAAAACTGTTTTTT	CASSMGEATNEKLFF
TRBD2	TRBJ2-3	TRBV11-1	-	TGTGCCAGCAGCTTCACGAGCGGGAGATCTACAGATACGCAGTATTTT	CASSFTSGRSTDTQYF
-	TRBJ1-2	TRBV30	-	TGTGCCTGGAGAGGACAGAGCTATGGCTACACCTTC	CAWRGQSYGYTF
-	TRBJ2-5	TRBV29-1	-	TGCAGCGTTTCCAGGGGATCGGCTAGGGAGACCCAGTACTTC	CSVSRGSARETQYF